This TCR beta chain was sequenced during a study of PD-1 blockade in mismatch repair-deficient tumors. Overall study results and limits: About 5% of the roughly 150 peptide-expanded blood TCRs were also found in tumor. Rapid post-treatment expansion, then contraction, generally preceding radiologic response, marked tumor-resident clones.

Time point described: roughly 10-day in vitro stimulation with candidate neoantigen peptide 3. An approximately nine-day in vitro culture was run per each of about seven reactive peptides. Germline CDR1 reads SGHVS; CDR2 reads FNYEAQ. This CDR3 has 15 amino acids. Trimming shortened V by 2 bases and J by 0 bases, and 10 bases separated the two germline ends. About this clone itself: The antigen is undetermined.

Only in-frame clones appear in the TCRdb table, and some are missing; sequencing was by immunoSEQ multiplex PCR. The sample comprises some 10,000 clones, 80% to 95% of which are singletons, and 9.7% rests with the top ten. The chain uses TRBV7-6 and TRBJ1-2; D ambiguous. The sequence derives from an adult with mismatch repair-deficient cancer. Sample: cells cultured in vitro, taken from a patient treated with pembrolizumab. The CDR3 loop is CASSLSDTPNYGYTF. The CDR3 nucleotides are TGTGCCAGCAGCTTATCAGACACCCCTAACTATGGCTACACCTTC. The full variable domain, rest sourced from reference TRBV7-6 and TRBJ1-2, is GAGVSQSPRYKVTKRGQDVALRCDPISGHVSLYWYRQALGQGPEFLTYFNYEAQQDKSGLPNDRFSAERPEGSISTLTIQRTEQRDSAMYRCASSLSDTPNYGYTFGSGTRLTVV.